The 31 T cell receptor beta chains below all came from one sample that was sequenced in a study of T-cell reconstitution after alpha-beta-depleted transplantation in children (dated by TCRdb to 2016 to 2017). Libraries were built with PCR. The instrument was an Illumina HiSeq 2500. To normalize quantification of the TCRbeta repertoire, the TCR libraries were built with molecular barcoding that relied on unique molecular identifiers. TCRdb reran the public reads through fastp at Q25 and MiXCR, keeping productive beta chains. Every entry covers one CDR3 protein and lists the most common genes and DNA from its rows. The sample table contains about 980,000 distinct CDR3 sequences; only one count was recorded for about 29% of them. Jointly, the top ten make up more than 25% of the sample. The sample's treatment or condition label is to be understood as: allogeneic hematopoietic cell transplantation with graft depleted of TCRalphabeta T cells and CD19 B cells.

The sequencing here drew on PBMCs, mostly from graft donor cells, taken 360 days after TCRalphabeta/CD19-depleted stem cell transplant. The receptors derive from a boy in the first two years of life who had a stem cell transplant for SCID, so the T cells may come from the graft donor.

In its sample, this clonotype was seen a few times. The V and J genes are TRBV4-1 and TRBJ2-1; 13 nucleotides align to TRBD2. J gave up 0 bases and V 1 base, and 12 bases lay outside the gene matches. The germline gives CDR1 MGHRA, CDR2 YSYEKL. This CDR3 is built from 21 residues. This chain's CDR3 is CASSQVKTGLAGRSSYNEQFF. The DNA of the CDR3 is TGCGCCAGCAGCCAAGTAAAGACGGGACTAGCGGGGCGGAGCTCCTACAATGAGCAGTTCTTC.

This clonotype was counted between two and nine times. This rearrangement joins TRBV13 to TRBJ2-5, with 11 bases fitting TRBD2. This CDR3 region has 15 residues. The trim removed 0 bases at V and 4 bases at J, leaving 1 base unmatched. Germline CDR1 reads PRHDT; CDR2 reads FYEKMQ (reference sequence). The CDR3 spells CASSLGTSGVETQYF. As DNA, the CDR3 is TGTGCCAGCAGCTTAGGGACTAGCGGGGTAGAGACCCAGTACTTC.

The chain is built from TRBV29-1 and TRBJ1-1; D is unclear. There are 15 residues in the CDR3. From germline, CDR1 is SQVTM and CDR2 ANQGSEA. Trimming cost V 6 bases and J 0 bases, with 17 bases left between them. The CDR3 region is CSVSNRSTVNTEAFF. Written as DNA, the CDR3 is TGCAGCGTCTCCAACCGTTCGACGGTGAACACTGAAGCTTTCTTT.

The V call is TRBV9, the J call TRBJ2-1; TRBD1 is a possible D gene (5 bases). Germline-derived CDR1 and CDR2 are SGDLS and YYNGEE. The V gene lost 4 bases and the J gene lost 4 bases, with 18 bases spanning the gap. The CDR3 covers 16 residues. The CDR3 is CASSPPRQILYNEQFF. CDR3 DNA sequence: TGTGCCAGCAGCCCTCCCCGACAGATCCTATACAATGAGCAGTTCTTC.

In this sample, this clonotype turned up a few times. This chain links TRBV7-2 with TRBJ2-3; D may be TRBD2 (5 bases). The CDR3 is 14 residues long. Germline V gene lookup returns CDR1 SGHTA and CDR2 FQGNSA. Trimming cost V 5 bases and J 4 bases, with 13 bases left between them. This CDR3 reads CASSPGLLSDTQYF. DNA of the CDR3: TGTGCCAGCAGCCCGGGGTTACTATCAGATACGCAGTATTTT. The full variable domain, in which reference TRBV7-2 and TRBJ2-3 provide the parts outside the CDR3, is GAGVSQSPSNKVTEKGKDVELRCDPISGHTALYWYRQSLGQGLEFLIYFQGNSAPDKSGLPSDRFSAERTGGSVSTLTIQRTQQEDSAVYLCASSPGLLSDTQYFGPGTRLTVL.

In this sample, this clonotype turned up a few times. The chain joins TRBV12-3 or TRBV12-4 to TRBJ2-7; 8 bases align to TRBD1. The CDR3 is 15 residues long. V dropped 6 bases and J dropped 0; count of bases not matched to a gene: 7. CDR3 sequence reads: CASRKGGQASYEQYF. In DNA form, the CDR3 reads TGTGCCAGCAGAAAAGGGGGACAGGCCTCCTACGAGCAGTACTTC.

This clonotype has just a few counts. The chain couples TRBV7-2 to TRBJ1-1; D gene uncertain. This CDR3 has 14 residues. The V end lost 2 bases, the J end lost 1 base, and 8 bases lay between the germline ends. Germline V CDR1 and CDR2: SGHTA, FQGNSA. CDR3 sequence: CASSLIGRNTEAFF. The CDR3 DNA is TGTGCCAGCAGCTTAATCGGCAGGAACACTGAAGCTTTCTTT.

This clonotype was seen more than once but under ten times. The J gene is TRBJ1-2, the V gene TRBV6-1; 9 positions agree with TRBD1. Trimming cost V 6 bases and J 7 bases; bases outside gene matches: 12. Per the germline V gene, CDR1 is MNHNS and CDR2 is SASEGT. This CDR3 has 15 amino acids. CDR3 DNA: TGTGCCAGCAGCAGGGAGCGGGGACAGGGTTTTGGCTACACCTTC. It translates to CASSRERGQGFGYTF.

This chain links TRBV29-1 with TRBJ2-2; a weak D match, TRBD2 (6 bases). V gave up 7 bases and J gave up 4 bases, with 10 bases separating them. This CDR3 spans 12 amino acids. CDR1 is SQVTM, CDR2 ANQGSEA, per germline. The CDR3 reads CSAVRGTGELFF. As DNA, the CDR3 is TGCAGCGCCGTGCGGGGCACCGGGGAGCTGTTTTTT.

Only a few counts were recorded for this clonotype. The chain has TRBV20-1 and TRBJ2-5; tentative D call: TRBD1 (5 bases). The ends were cut back, 1 base at V and 1 base at J, with 7 bases in the middle. CDR3 length: 13 amino acids. The germline gives CDR1 DFQATT, CDR2 SNEGSKA (reference sequence). The CDR3 reads CSARVDSQETQYF. CDR3 sequence (DNA): TGCAGTGCTAGAGTAGACAGCCAAGAGACCCAGTACTTC.

This clonotype showed up just once. The V gene is TRBV5-1, the J gene TRBJ1-4; 9 bases match TRBD1. This CDR3 has 14 residues. Germline trimming cut 4 bases from V and 8 bases from J; bases unmatched to any gene: 6. Germline lookup yields CDR1 SGHRS and CDR2 YFSETQ. The chain's CDR3 is CASSDGTGSEKLFF. CDR3 sequence (DNA): TGCGCCAGCAGCGACGGGACAGGGAGCGAAAAACTGTTTTTT.

The V call is TRBV5-1, the J call TRBJ2-2, with D unclear. V dropped 4 bases and J dropped 1 base, with 14 bases sitting between them. Germline V gene data show CDR1 as SGHRS and CDR2 as YFSETQ. This CDR3 contains 16 residues. For the CDR3, the DNA is TGCGCCAGCAGCGGCAGGCCGGCCCGGAACACCGGGGAGCTGTTTTTT. Protein: CASSGRPARNTGELFF.

This clonotype was picked up a small number of times. This chain links TRBV29-1 with TRBJ2-1, with D possibly matching TRBD2 (6 bases). Between the trimmed V and J ends, which lost 7 bases and 2 bases, there was a span of 12 bases. This CDR3 region has 13 residues. Germline CDR1 is SQVTM and CDR2 is ANQGSEA. The CDR3, as DNA: TGCAGCGCAGCGGTAGCGGCCTACAATGAGCAGTTCTTC. Its protein product is CSAAVAAYNEQFF.

This sequence joins TRBV12-3 or TRBV12-4 and TRBJ2-7, with a weak D call TRBD1 (6 bases). This CDR3 comprises 13 residues. Trimming left V 8 bases short and J 4 bases short, with 15 bases between. The CDR3 loop reads CASGAGVTYEQYF. CDR3 nucleotides: TGTGCCAGCGGCGCAGGGGTAACATACGAGCAGTACTTC.

This chain links TRBV4-2 with TRBJ2-3; D perhaps matches TRBD2 (5 bases). Trimming shortened V by 1 base and J by 8 bases, and 25 bases separated the two germline ends. The germline CDR1 and CDR2 sequences are LGHNA and YNFKEQ. There are 18 residues in the CDR3. CDR3 region: CASSQVKRVGGPPGTQYF. In DNA form, the CDR3 reads TGTGCCAGCAGCCAAGTCAAAAGGGTGGGCGGGCCGCCAGGTACGCAGTATTTT.

The gene calls are TRBV12-3 or TRBV12-4 and TRBJ1-2; tentatively, D is TRBD1 (5 bases). V gave up 8 bases and J gave up 2 bases, with 12 bases separating them. The CDR3 runs 13 residues. CDR3 nucleotides: TGTGCCAGCCTCCAGGGCTACAACTATGGCTACACCTTC. Encoded protein: CASLQGYNYGYTF.

The chain couples TRBV29-1 to TRBJ2-5, with D possibly matching TRBD2 (5 bases). V lost 2 bases to trimming and J lost 4 bases, with 8 bases between them. There are 12 residues in the CDR3. The germline V gene has CDR1 SQVTM and CDR2 ANQGSEA. In DNA form, the CDR3 reads TGCAGCGTTGAATGGGGAGCAGAGACCCAGTACTTC. It is translated as CSVEWGAETQYF.

This clonotype was observed a few times. The chain employs TRBV12-3 or TRBV12-4 and TRBJ1-4, with D hard to call. The CDR3 spans 16 residues. Trimming left V 4 bases short and J 7 bases short, with 19 bases between. The CDR3 DNA reads TGTGCCAGCAGTTCCCCGGATAAGGCAATGATTGAAAAACTGTTTTTT. Protein: CASSSPDKAMIEKLFF.

This chain links TRBV12-3 or TRBV12-4 with TRBJ2-5; D call uncertain. The CDR3 runs to 15 residues. V was cut by 1 base and J by 1 base, with 10 bases left in between. This CDR3 reads CASSLGGHIQETQYF. The CDR3 DNA follows: TGTGCCAGCAGTTTAGGTGGTCATATCCAAGAGACCCAGTACTTC.

The rearrangement links TRBV5-5 to TRBJ2-1; 8 bases map to TRBD2. Germline trimming cut 4 bases from V and 1 base from J; bases unmatched to any gene: 10. Germline CDR1 and CDR2: SGHKS and YYEKEE (reference sequence). The CDR3 is made up of 17 amino acids. The CDR3 coding sequence is TGTGCCAGCAGCACCCCGCTGGCGGGGGGATCCTACAATGAGCAGTTCTTC. Its translation is CASSTPLAGGSYNEQFF.

This clonotype turned up a few times. The chain uses TRBV10-3 and TRBJ2-7; D remains ambiguous. V lost 2 bases and J 5 bases, leaving 13 bases between the germline ends. CDR1 and CDR2 (germline): ENHRY, SYGVKD. This CDR3 comprises 14 residues. The CDR3 loop reads CAISENLGLHEQYF. Here the CDR3 DNA reads TGTGCCATCAGTGAGAACCTAGGGTTGCACGAGCAGTACTTC.

The chain carries TRBV20-1 and TRBJ2-5; maybe TRBD1 (6 bases). V gave up 4 bases and J gave up 3 bases, with 15 bases separating them. There are 14 residues in the CDR3. Per the germline V gene, CDR1 is DFQATT and CDR2 is SNEGSKA (reference sequence). In nucleotides, the CDR3 is TGCAGTGCTACCAAGGACAGCGTAGAAGAGACCCAGTACTTC. Translating gives CSATKDSVEETQYF.

This clonotype has more than one count but fewer than ten. This chain links TRBV12-3 or TRBV12-4 with TRBJ2-7; 8 bases line up with TRBD1. The V segment lost 3 bases and the J segment 2 bases; nucleotides outside the gene matches: 12. The CDR3 length is 17 residues. The CDR3 sequence is CASSFVLVRDRTYEQYF. CDR3 in DNA: TGTGCCAGCAGTTTTGTGCTCGTTCGGGACAGGACCTACGAGCAGTACTTC.

This clonotype was detected only a few times. The J gene is TRBJ2-7, the V gene TRBV12-3 or TRBV12-4; 10 nucleotides agree with TRBD2. The CDR3 consists of 15 residues. V dropped 6 bases and J dropped 3; count of bases not matched to a gene: 8. CDR3 coding DNA: TGTGCCAGCAGCCACATGACTAGCGGGTTCTACGAGCAGTACTTC. This sequence encodes CASSHMTSGFYEQYF.

In this sample, this clonotype turned up many times. The V gene is TRBV2, the J gene TRBJ2-3; D is uncertain. V dropped 5 bases and J dropped 4 bases, with 4 bases sitting between them. The CDR3 is 11 residues long. The germline V gene encodes CDR1 SNHLY and CDR2 FYNNEI. The CDR3 DNA reads as TGTGCCAGCAGTAAGGCAGATACGCAGTATTTT. Translated, it gives CASSKADTQYF.

J is TRBJ2-1 and V is TRBV20-1; D not resolved. Per germline, CDR1 DFQATT and CDR2 SNEGSKA (reference sequence). The CDR3 spans 14 residues. Trimming shortened V by 3 bases and J by 0 bases, and 9 bases separated the two germline ends. The chain's CDR3 is CSASTTFSYNEQFF. CDR3 in DNA: TGCAGTGCTAGTACTACCTTCTCCTACAATGAGCAGTTCTTC.

The CDR3 coding sequence is TGCAGCGTTGAAGCAAACAGGGGGCTTTTTAACTATGGCTACACCTTC. The encoded protein is CSVEANRGLFNYGYTF. The chain employs TRBV29-1 and TRBJ1-2, with 9 bases aligning to TRBD1. CDR1 and CDR2 from the germline V gene are SQVTM and ANQGSEA. V gave up 1 base and J gave up 1 base; unmatched junction bases: 7. There are 16 residues in the CDR3. Drawing the rest from reference TRBV29-1 and TRBJ1-2, the complete variable domain is SAVISQKPSRDICQRGTSLTIQCQVDSQVTMMFWYRQQPGQSLTLIATANQGSEATYESGFVIDKFPISRPNLTFSTLTVSNMSPEDSSIYLCSVEANRGLFNYGYTFGSGTRLTVV.

The CDR3 DNA reads TGTGCCAGCACCGGGGACAGGGGCTACGAGCAGTACTTC. This gives the protein CASTGDRGYEQYF. The chain carries TRBV27 and TRBJ2-7; the match to TRBD1 covers 10 bases. Looked up from germline, CDR1 is MNHEY and CDR2 is SMNVEV (reference sequence). The CDR3 is made up of 13 amino acids. Trimming took 7 bases from V and 3 from J; bases not matched to a gene: 3.

There are a few counts of this clonotype. This chain uses TRBV11-2 with TRBJ2-3; TRBD2 agrees at 10 bases. Trimming cost V 2 bases and J 0 bases; bases outside gene matches: 5. Looked up from germline, CDR1 is SGHAT and CDR2 is FQNNGV. The CDR3 is 17 residues long. The CDR3 protein is CASSLYGLAASTDTQYF. The CDR3 DNA sequence: TGTGCCAGCAGCTTATATGGACTAGCGGCTAGCACAGATACGCAGTATTTT.

This clonotype was picked up a small number of times. The gene calls are TRBV20-1 and TRBJ2-1; 9 bases match TRBD2. This CDR3 has 13 amino acids. J lost 7 bases, V lost 8 bases, and 9 bases had no gene match. Germline values: CDR1 DFQATT, CDR2 SNEGSKA (reference sequence). The CDR3 sequence is CSPRLAGSNEQFF. CDR3 bases: TGCAGTCCGCGCCTAGCGGGGTCGAATGAGCAGTTCTTC.

This clonotype occurred a few times. The rearrangement uses TRBV20-1 and TRBJ2-5, with 12 bases that match TRBD2. V lost 5 bases and J lost 2; bases outside the gene matches: 9. The CDR3 contains 16 residues. Germline CDR1 DFQATT, CDR2 SNEGSKA (reference sequence). For the CDR3, the DNA is TGCAGTGCTGTAACCCGGACTAGCGGGGTGCAAGAGACCCAGTACTTC. Its translation: CSAVTRTSGVQETQYF.